The TCR beta chain described here comes from a study of blood T cell repertoires in COVID-19. Study-level background: Collection of acute and convalescent COVID-19 samples took place in the United States, Italy and Spain.

Source study methods: Counts of nucleated cells, estimated from reference gene primer amplification, were obtained. Some clones are missing from TCRdb's copy, which holds only in-frame ones; the method was immunoSEQ multiplex PCR. That table furnishes V, J and clone size, whereas the DNA furnished D and trimming. Of about 68,000 clones in the sample, 86% are singletons; the top ten hold more than 1.4%. The CDR3 has 19 residues. This chain connects TRBV21-1 to TRBJ2-2; the D segment call TRBD2 is taken from the table without a DNA check. TRBV21-1 is recorded as a pseudogene. This TCR came from a woman between 55 and 75 years old with acute or convalescent COVID-19. Sequencing was done on a sample of peripheral blood. CDR3 nucleotide sequence: TGTGCCAGCAGCAAATGCCAGCGGCATTTGGAGCGAGGCACCGGGGAGCTGTTTTTT. Translating gives CASSKCQRHLERGTGELFF.